Presented here are 5 T cell receptor beta chains from one specimen sequenced in a study of siplizumab effects on memory and regulatory T cells. Clones were read by immunoSEQ multiplex PCR, and TCRdb kept only the in-frame ones, dropping some. The sample comprises some 53,000 clones, about 97% of which are singletons, and 0.5% to 0.7% rests with the top ten. The source material was naive CD4+ T cells sorted from blood. These receptor sequences come from a human donor in good health.

This CDR3 reads CASSFPTGSYEQYF. The CDR3 DNA sequence: TGTGCCAGCAGCTTTCCTACAGGCTCCTACGAGCAGTACTTC. The chain combines TRBV5-6 with TRBJ2-7; D may be TRBD1 (5 bases). The CDR3 extends over 14 amino acids. V lost 2 bases, J lost 0 bases, and 9 bases lay in between. The germline CDR1 and CDR2 sequences are SGHDT and YYEEEE.

The gene calls are TRBV28 and TRBJ1-6, with 7 bases identical to TRBD1. The length of the CDR3 is 13 residues. The trim removed 9 bases at V and 4 bases at J, leaving 3 bases unmatched. Germline CDR1 reads MDHEN; CDR2 reads SYDVKM. CDR3 region: CASMGQYNSPLHF. The CDR3, as DNA: TGTGCCAGTATGGGACAGTATAATTCACCCCTCCACTTT.

The chain recombines TRBV11-3 with TRBJ2-3, with 8 bases fitting TRBD2. Germline-derived CDR1 and CDR2 are SGHNT and YENEEA. There are 18 residues in the CDR3. Germline trimming cut 5 bases from V and 2 bases from J; bases unmatched to any gene: 15. The chain's CDR3 is CASSRPSQAGVLTDTQYF. The DNA of the CDR3 is TGTGCCAGCAGCCGCCCTAGTCAAGCGGGAGTCCTCACAGATACGCAGTATTTT.

The chain uses TRBV7-9 and TRBJ2-1, with unresolved D. Trimming removed 5 bases from V and 0 bases from J, with 11 bases in between. Germline assignment: CDR1 SEHNR and CDR2 FQNEAQ (reference sequence). This CDR3 has 15 residues. The CDR3 DNA reads as TGTGCCAGCAGCCCCCTATCGGGCTCCTACAATGAGCAGTTCTTC. This sequence encodes CASSPLSGSYNEQFF.

This clone has just one count. V is TRBV19 and J is TRBJ1-6; D is unclear. The germline V and J ends were trimmed by 8 bases and 0 bases, with 8 bases remaining between them. The V gene's germline CDR1 is LNHDA and CDR2 SQIVND (reference sequence). The CDR3 extends over 14 amino acids. CDR3 protein: CASSGSSYNSPLHF. The CDR3 region has the DNA TGTGCCAGTTCCGGGAGCTCCTATAATTCACCCCTCCACTTT.